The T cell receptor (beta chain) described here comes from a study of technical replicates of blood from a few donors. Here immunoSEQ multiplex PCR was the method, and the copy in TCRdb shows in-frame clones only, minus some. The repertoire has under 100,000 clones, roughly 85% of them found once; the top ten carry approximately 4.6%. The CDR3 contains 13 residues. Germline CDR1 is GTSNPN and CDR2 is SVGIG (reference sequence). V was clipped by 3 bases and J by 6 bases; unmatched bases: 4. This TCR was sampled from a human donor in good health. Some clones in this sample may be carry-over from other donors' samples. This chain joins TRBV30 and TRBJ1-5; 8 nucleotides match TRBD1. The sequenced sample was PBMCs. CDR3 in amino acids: CAWRGQDAQPQHF. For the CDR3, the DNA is TGTGCCTGGAGGGGACAGGATGCTCAGCCCCAGCATTTT.